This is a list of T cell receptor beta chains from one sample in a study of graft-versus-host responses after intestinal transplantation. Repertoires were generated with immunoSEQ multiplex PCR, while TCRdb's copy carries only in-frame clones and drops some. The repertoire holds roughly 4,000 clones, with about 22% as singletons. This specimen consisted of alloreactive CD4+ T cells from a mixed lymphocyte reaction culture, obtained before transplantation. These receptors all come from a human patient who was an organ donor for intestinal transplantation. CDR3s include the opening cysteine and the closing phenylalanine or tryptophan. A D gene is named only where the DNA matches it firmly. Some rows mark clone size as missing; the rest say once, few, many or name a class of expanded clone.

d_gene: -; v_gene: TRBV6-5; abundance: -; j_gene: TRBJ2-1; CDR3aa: CASRTRGTGSEQFF; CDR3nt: TGTGCCAGCAGGACCAGAGGAACAGGGAGTGAGCAGTTCTTC
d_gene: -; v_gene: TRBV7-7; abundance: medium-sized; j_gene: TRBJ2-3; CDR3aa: CASSGAPTGDTQYF; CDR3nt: TGTGCTAGCAGTGGGGCTCCCACGGGAGATACGCAGTATTTT
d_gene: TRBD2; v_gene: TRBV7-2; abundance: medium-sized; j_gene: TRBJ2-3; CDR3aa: CASSFSGVKTDTQYF; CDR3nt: TGTGCCAGCAGCTTTAGCGGGGTTAAAACAGATACGCAGTATTTT
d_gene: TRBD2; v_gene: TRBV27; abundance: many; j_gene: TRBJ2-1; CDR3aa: CASTPTGGSSYNEQFF; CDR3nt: TGTGCCAGCACCCCGACCGGGGGGAGCTCCTACAATGAGCAGTTCTTC
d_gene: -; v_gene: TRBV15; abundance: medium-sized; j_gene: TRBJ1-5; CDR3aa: CATSRGADYSNQPQHF; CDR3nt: TGTGCCACCAGCAGAGGTGCGGATTATAGCAATCAGCCCCAGCATTTT
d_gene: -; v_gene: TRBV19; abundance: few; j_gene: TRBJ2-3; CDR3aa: CASSMGESTDTQYF; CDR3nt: TGTGCCAGTAGTATGGGCGAGTCCACAGATACGCAGTATTTT
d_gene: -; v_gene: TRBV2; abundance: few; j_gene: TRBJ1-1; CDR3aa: CASSESQGWTEAFF; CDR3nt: TGTGCCAGCAGTGAGTCGCAGGGATGGACTGAAGCTTTCTTT
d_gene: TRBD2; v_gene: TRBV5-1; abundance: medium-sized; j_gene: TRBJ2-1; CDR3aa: CASSFPGTSGGVSYNEQFF; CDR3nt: TGCGCCAGCAGCTTTCCCGGGACTAGCGGGGGGGTAAGCTACAATGAGCAGTTCTTC
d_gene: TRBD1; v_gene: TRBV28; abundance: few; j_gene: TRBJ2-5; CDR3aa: CASRLPGQKETQYF; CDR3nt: TGTGCCAGCAGGCTTCCGGGACAGAAAGAGACCCAGTACTTC
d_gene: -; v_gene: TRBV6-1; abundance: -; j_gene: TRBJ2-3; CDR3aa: CASSDIYTQYF; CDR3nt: TGTGCCAGCAGTGATATATATACGCAGTATTTT
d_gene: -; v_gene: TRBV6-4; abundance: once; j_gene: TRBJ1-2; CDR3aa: CASGGPGYGYTF; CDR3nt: TGTGCCAGCGGGGGCCCGGGATATGGCTACACCTTC
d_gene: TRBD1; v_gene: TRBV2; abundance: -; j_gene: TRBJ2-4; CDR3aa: CASSVPEDRDKNIQYF; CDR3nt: TGTGCCAGCAGTGTTCCAGAGGACAGGGACAAAAACATTCAGTACTTC
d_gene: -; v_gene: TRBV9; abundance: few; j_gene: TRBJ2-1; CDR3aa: CASSVRGDYSSHEQFF; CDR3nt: TGTGCCAGCAGCGTGAGGGGGGACTACAGTTCCCATGAGCAGTTCTTC
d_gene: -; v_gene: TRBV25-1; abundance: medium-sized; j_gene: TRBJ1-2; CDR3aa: CASSEGGGYTF; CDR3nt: TGTGCCAGCAGTGAGGGGGGTGGCTACACCTTC
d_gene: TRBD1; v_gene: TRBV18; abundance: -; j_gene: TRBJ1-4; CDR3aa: CASSPPVGQGNEKLFF; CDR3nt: TGTGCCAGCTCACCCCCGGTCGGACAGGGAAATGAAAAACTGTTTTTT
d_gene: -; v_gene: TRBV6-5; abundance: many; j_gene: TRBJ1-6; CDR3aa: CASSYGAGTSPLHF; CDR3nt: TGTGCCAGCAGTTACGGTGCAGGAACATCACCCCTCCACTTT
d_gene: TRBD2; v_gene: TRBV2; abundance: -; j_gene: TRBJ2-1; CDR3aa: CASSPYTSGGAVRQFF; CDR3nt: TGTGCCAGCAGTCCCTATACTAGCGGGGGGGCCGTAAGACAGTTCTTC
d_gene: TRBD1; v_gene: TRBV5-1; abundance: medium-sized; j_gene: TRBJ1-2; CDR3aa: CASSTTGAPNYGYTF; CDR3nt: TGCGCCAGCAGCACTACAGGGGCACCTAACTATGGCTACACCTTC
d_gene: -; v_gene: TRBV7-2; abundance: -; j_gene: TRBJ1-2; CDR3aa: CASSLSQGLVGYTF; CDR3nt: TGTGCCAGCAGCTTGTCTCAGGGGTTGGTTGGCTACACCTTC
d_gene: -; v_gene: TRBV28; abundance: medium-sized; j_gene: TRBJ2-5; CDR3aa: CASRGFLRSSASQETQYF; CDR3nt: TGTGCCAGCAGGGGGTTTCTTAGGAGTAGCGCCTCCCAAGAGACCCAGTACTTC
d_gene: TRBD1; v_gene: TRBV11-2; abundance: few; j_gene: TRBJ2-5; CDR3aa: CASSLWTGETQYF; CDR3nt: TGTGCCAGCAGCTTGTGGACAGGAGAGACCCAGTACTTC
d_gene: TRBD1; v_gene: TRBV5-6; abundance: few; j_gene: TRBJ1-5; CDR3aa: CASSGQGANQPQHF; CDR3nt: TGTGCCAGCAGTGGACAGGGTGCCAATCAGCCCCAGCATTTT
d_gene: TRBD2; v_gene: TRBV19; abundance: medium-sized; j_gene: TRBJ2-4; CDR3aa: CASSIPPAGGKNIQYF; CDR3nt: TGTGCCAGTAGTATACCCCCGGCGGGAGGGAAAAACATTCAGTACTTC
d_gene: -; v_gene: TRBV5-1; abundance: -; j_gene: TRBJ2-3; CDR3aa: CASSLAGGDTDTQYF; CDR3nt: TGCGCCAGCAGCTTGGCCGGGGGTGACACAGATACGCAGTATTTT
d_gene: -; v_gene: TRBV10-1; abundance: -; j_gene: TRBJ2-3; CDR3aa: CASSEWSSTASTQYF; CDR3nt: TGCGCCAGCAGTGAGTGGTCTAGCACGGCTTCGACGCAGTATTTT
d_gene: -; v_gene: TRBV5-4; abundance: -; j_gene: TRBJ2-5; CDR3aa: CASSLSGGAGRETQYF; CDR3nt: TGTGCCAGCAGCTTGAGTGGGGGGGCGGGAAGGGAGACCCAGTACTTC
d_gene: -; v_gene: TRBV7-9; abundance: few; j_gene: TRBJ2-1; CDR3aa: CASSDRGSYNEQFF; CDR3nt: TGTGCCAGCAGCGACCGCGGTTCCTACAATGAGCAGTTCTTC
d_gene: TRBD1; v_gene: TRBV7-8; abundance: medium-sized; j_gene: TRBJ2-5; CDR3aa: CASSWEVGTGYWETQYF; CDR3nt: TGTGCCAGCAGCTGGGAGGTCGGGACAGGGTATTGGGAGACCCAGTACTTC
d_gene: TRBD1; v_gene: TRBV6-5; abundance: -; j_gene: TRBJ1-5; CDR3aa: CASSGQGANQPQHF; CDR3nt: TGTGCCAGCAGTGGACAGGGGGCGAATCAGCCCCAGCATTTT
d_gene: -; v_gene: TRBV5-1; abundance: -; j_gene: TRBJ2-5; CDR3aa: CASSLTPGQETQYF; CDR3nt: TGCGCCAGCAGCTTAACCCCAGGTCAAGAGACCCAGTACTTC
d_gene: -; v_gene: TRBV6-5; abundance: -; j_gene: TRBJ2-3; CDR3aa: CASSYSIGAASYTQYF; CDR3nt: TGTGCCAGCAGTTACTCGATCGGTGCCGCCTCATATACGCAGTATTTT
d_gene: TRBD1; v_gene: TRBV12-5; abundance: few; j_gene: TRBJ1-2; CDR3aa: CARSRDSVNYGYTF; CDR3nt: TGTGCTAGATCACGGGACAGCGTTAACTATGGCTACACCTTC
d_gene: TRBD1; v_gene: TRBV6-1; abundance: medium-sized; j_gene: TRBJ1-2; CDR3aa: CASSGTGGLYGYTF; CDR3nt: TGTGCCAGCAGTGGCACAGGGGGCCTCTATGGCTACACCTTC
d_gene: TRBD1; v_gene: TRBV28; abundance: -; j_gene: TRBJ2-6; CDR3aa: CASSFFLSGQGLSGANVLTF; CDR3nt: TGTGCCAGCAGTTTCTTCCTCTCGGGACAGGGGCTGAGTGGGGCCAACGTCCTGACTTTC
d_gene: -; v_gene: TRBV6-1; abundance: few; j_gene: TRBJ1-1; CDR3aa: CASSRAGNRAGEAFF; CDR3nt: TGTGCCAGCAGTAGAGCGGGAAACAGGGCCGGAGAAGCTTTCTTT
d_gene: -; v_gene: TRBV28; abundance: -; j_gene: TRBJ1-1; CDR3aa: CASRTVNTEAFF; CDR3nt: TGTGCCAGCAGGACAGTAAACACTGAAGCTTTCTTT
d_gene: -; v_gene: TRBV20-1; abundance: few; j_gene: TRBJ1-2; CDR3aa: CSATVNYGYTF; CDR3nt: TGCAGTGCGACAGTAAACTATGGCTACACCTTC
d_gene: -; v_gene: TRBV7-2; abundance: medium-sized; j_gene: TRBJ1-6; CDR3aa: CASSAQTNSPLHF; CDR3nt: TGTGCCAGCAGCGCACAGACCAATTCACCCCTCCACTTT
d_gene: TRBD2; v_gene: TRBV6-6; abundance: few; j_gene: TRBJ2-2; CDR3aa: CASNNGGGNTGELFF; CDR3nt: TGTGCCAGCAACAACGGGGGGGGGAACACCGGGGAGCTGTTTTTT
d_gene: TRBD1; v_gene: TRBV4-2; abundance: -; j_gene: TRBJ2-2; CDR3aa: CASSQVQGAETGELFF; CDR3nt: TGTGCCAGCAGCCAAGTTCAGGGGGCAGAGACCGGGGAGCTGTTTTTT
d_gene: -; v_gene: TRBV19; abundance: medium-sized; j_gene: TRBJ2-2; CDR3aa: CASSRMEGRELFF; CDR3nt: TGTGCCAGTAGTAGAATGGAGGGTAGGGAGCTGTTTTTT
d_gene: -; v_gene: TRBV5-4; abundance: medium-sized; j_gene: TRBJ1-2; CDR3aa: CASSLRGGLGGYTF; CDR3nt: TGTGCCAGCAGCTTGCGGGGGGGCTTGGGCGGCTACACCTTC
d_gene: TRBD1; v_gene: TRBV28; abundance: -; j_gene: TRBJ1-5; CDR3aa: CASSYRDRGSNQPQHF; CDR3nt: TGTGCCAGCAGTTACCGGGACAGGGGAAGCAATCAGCCCCAGCATTTT
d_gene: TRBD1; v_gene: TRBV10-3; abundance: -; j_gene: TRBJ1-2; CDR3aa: CASTATGAYGYTF; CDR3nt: TGTGCCAGCACGGCGACAGGGGCGTATGGCTACACCTTC
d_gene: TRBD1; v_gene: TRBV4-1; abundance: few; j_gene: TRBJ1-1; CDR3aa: CASSRGTGRSEAFF; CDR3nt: TGCGCCAGCAGCCGAGGGACAGGAAGATCTGAAGCTTTCTTT
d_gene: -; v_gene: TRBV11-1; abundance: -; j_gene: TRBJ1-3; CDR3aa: CASSLASPGAGNTIYF; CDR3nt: TGTGCCAGCAGCTTAGCGTCGCCGGGGGCTGGAAACACCATATATTTT
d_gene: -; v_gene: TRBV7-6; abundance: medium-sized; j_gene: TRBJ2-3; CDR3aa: CASSLDGSRDTQYF; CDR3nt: TGTGCCAGCAGCTTAGACGGTTCGAGGGATACGCAGTATTTT
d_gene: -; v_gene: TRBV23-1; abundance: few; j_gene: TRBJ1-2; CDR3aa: CASSQSGTGPFLDYGYTF; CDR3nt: TGCGCCAGCAGTCAATCGGGAACAGGGCCCTTCCTAGACTATGGCTACACCTTC
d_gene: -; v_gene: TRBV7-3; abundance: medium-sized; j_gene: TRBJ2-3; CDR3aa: CASSLRAGFGTQYF; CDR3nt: TGTGCCAGCAGCTTACGGGCAGGGTTCGGTACGCAGTATTTT
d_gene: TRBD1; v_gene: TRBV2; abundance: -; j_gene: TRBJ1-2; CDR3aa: CASSPTGSYGYTF; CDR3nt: TGTGCCAGCAGTCCGACAGGGAGCTATGGCTACACCTTC
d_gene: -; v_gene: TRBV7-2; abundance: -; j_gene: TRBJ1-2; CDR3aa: CASSPQVPYGYTF; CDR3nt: TGTGCCAGCAGCCCACAGGTTCCCTATGGCTACACCTTC
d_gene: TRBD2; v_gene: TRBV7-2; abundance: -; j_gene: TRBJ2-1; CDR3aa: CASSSGLAGAQFSYNEQFF; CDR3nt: TGTGCCAGCAGCTCGGGACTAGCGGGGGCCCAGTTCTCCTACAATGAGCAGTTCTTC
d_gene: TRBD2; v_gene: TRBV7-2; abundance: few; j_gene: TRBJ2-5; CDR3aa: CASSRTGGAETQYF; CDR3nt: TGTGCCAGCAGCCGAACGGGGGGGGCGGAGACCCAGTACTTC
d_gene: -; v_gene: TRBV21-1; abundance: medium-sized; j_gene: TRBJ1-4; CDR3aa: CASSKEGGNEKLFF; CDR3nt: TGTGCCAGCAGCAAAGAAGGAGGGAATGAAAAACTGTTTTTT
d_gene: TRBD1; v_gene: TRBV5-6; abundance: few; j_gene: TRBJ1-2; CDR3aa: CASSSGQGAYGYTF; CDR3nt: TGTGCCAGCAGCTCGGGACAGGGAGCCTATGGCTACACCTTC
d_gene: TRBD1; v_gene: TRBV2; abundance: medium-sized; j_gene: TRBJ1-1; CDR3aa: CASSVAGGVTEAFF; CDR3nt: TGTGCCAGCAGTGTAGCAGGGGGGGTCACTGAAGCTTTCTTT
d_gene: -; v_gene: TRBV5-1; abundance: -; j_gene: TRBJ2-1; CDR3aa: CASSLPTVINEQFF; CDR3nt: TGCGCCAGCAGCTTGCCCACGGTAATAAATGAGCAGTTCTTC
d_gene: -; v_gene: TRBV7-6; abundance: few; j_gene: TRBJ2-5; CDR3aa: CASSLAEEVETQYF; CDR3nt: TGTGCCAGCAGCTTAGCAGAGGAAGTAGAGACCCAGTACTTC
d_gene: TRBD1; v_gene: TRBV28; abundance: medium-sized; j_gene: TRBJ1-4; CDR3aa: CASSPTGGRGTNEKLFF; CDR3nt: TGTGCCAGCAGCCCCACAGGGGGAAGGGGAACTAATGAAAAACTGTTTTTT
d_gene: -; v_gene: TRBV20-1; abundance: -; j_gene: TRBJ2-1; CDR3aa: CSAPDRSGVF; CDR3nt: TGCAGTGCTCCGGACCGTTCGGGGGTCTTC